The 12 T cell receptor beta chains presented below share a single source sample, sequenced in a study of regulatory T cells in long-lasting Graves disease. The time point here: persistent/refractory GD, antithyroid drugs over 5 years with positive TRAb. The TCR library was made from RNA extracted from PBMCs. Arm-PCR with iRepertoire HTBI primers amplified the CDR3 regions for these TCR beta libraries. TCRdb reprocessed the multiplex PCR reads via MiXCR and lists one record per CDR3 protein. The table has approximately 350,000 distinct CDR3 sequences, 20% to 25% seen once. This specimen was peripheral blood mononuclear cells (PBMCs), taken when the disease was refractory, from a patient treated with antithyroid drugs. Receptor source: a woman aged 40 to 55 with Graves disease.

This clonotype was observed many times. V gene TRBV28 combines with J gene TRBJ1-5; tentative D call: TRBD1 (5 bases). The CDR3 runs 12 residues. Trimming pared 7 bases from V and 5 bases from J, leaving 9 bases between. The germline CDR1 and CDR2 sequences are MDHEN and SYDVKM. The CDR3 region is CASKQEDQPQHF. The CDR3 bases are TGTGCCAGCAAACAGGAGGATCAGCCCCAGCATTTT.

Ten or more counts support this clonotype. V and J are TRBV28 and TRBJ1-5; TRBD1 matches 9 bases. Germline CDR1 MDHEN, CDR2 SYDVKM. The CDR3 covers 16 residues. Trimming at V came to 11 bases and at J to 3 bases, leaving 14 bases not matched to a gene. This chain's CDR3 is CASFAGGTGNNQPQHF. In nucleotides, the CDR3 is TGTGCCTCTTTCGCAGGAGGGACAGGGAACAATCAGCCCCAGCATTTT. Supplemented by reference TRBV28 and TRBJ1-5, the full variable domain reads DVKVTQSSRYLVKRTGEKVFLECVQDMDHENMFWYRQDPGLGLRLIYFSYDVKMKEKGDIPEGYSVSREKKERFSLILESASTNQTSMYLCASFAGGTGNNQPQHFGDGTRLSIL.

V and J are TRBV27 and TRBJ1-4; 11 bases agree with TRBD1. CDR3 length: 15 amino acids. CDR1 MNHEY and CDR2 SMNVEV come from the germline V gene (reference sequence). Trimming removed 3 bases from V and 8 bases from J; junction bases left unmatched: 5. This CDR3 is CASSLGTGGQEKLFF. CDR3 DNA sequence: TGTGCCAGCAGTTTGGGGACAGGGGGGCAGGAAAAACTGTTTTTT.

V is TRBV15 and J is TRBJ2-3; 9 bases map to TRBD2. The V gene end was trimmed by 5 bases and the J gene end by 6 bases; junction bases not matched to a gene: 9. This CDR3 is built from 15 residues. Per germline, CDR1 LNHNV and CDR2 YYDKDF (reference sequence). The CDR3: CATSASGAIGDTQYF. The CDR3 region has the DNA TGTGCCACCAGCGCTAGCGGGGCCATCGGCGATACGCAGTATTTT.

The rearrangement joins TRBV3-1 to TRBJ1-1; 9 nucleotides line up with TRBD1. Per germline, CDR1 LGHDT and CDR2 YNNKEL (reference sequence). CDR3 length equals 15 residues. J gave up 1 base and V 3 bases, and 3 bases lay outside the gene matches. In DNA, the CDR3 is TGTGCCAGCAGCCACAACAGGGGGCAGAACACTGAAGCTTTCTTT. This codes for CASSHNRGQNTEAFF.

A few counts support this clonotype. The chain recombines TRBV3-1 with TRBJ2-7; 8 nucleotides line up with TRBD1. The ends lost 0 bases at V and 5 bases at J; junction bases unmatched: 9. CDR1 is LGHDT, CDR2 YNNKEL, per germline (reference sequence). The CDR3 extends over 16 amino acids. In DNA, the CDR3 is TGTGCCAGCAGCCAAGATGAAAGGACAGGGTGGGACGAGCAGTACTTC. Amino acid sequence: CASSQDERTGWDEQYF.

This sequence joins TRBV9 and TRBJ1-4; D not resolved. Trimming took off 1 base at V and 4 bases at J, with 8 bases between the two ends. Germline V gene data show CDR1 as SGDLS and CDR2 as YYNGEE. There are 14 residues in the CDR3. Here the CDR3 reads CASSVTQLNEKLFF. For the CDR3, the DNA is TGTGCCAGCAGCGTAACACAGCTTAATGAAAAACTGTTTTTT. The variable domain in full, with the rest retrieved from reference TRBV9 and TRBJ1-4, is DSGVTQTPKHLITATGQRVTLRCSPRSGDLSVYWYQQSLDQGLQFLIQYYNGEERAKGNILERFSAQQFPDLHSELNLSSLELGDSALYFCASSVTQLNEKLFFGSGTQLSVL.

This clonotype was observed at least ten times. This chain connects TRBV27 to TRBJ1-1; D gene ambiguous. Germline CDR1 is MNHEY and CDR2 is SMNVEV (reference sequence). V was shortened by 3 bases and J by 0 bases, with 8 bases between the two germline ends. This CDR3 contains 14 residues. The CDR3, as DNA: TGTGCCAGCAGTTTGAGGGCCATGAACACTGAAGCTTTCTTT. Its protein product is CASSLRAMNTEAFF.

The V and J genes are TRBV19 and TRBJ1-4; 8 bases match TRBD1. Germline CDR1 reads LNHDA; CDR2 reads SQIVND (reference sequence). The CDR3 is 15 residues long. The trim removed 8 bases at V and 0 bases at J, leaving 5 bases unmatched. CDR3 loop: CASHRGMTTNEKLFF. For the CDR3, the DNA is TGTGCCAGTCACAGGGGGATGACAACTAATGAAAAACTGTTTTTT.

This clonotype was detected only a few times. The V gene is TRBV9, the J gene TRBJ2-5, with 8 bases that match TRBD1. V lost 4 bases, J lost 5 bases, and 10 bases stayed unmatched. The CDR3 spans 15 residues. Per the germline V gene, CDR1 is SGDLS and CDR2 is YYNGEE. CDR3 in amino acids: CASSSMTGVRETQYF. The CDR3 DNA reads TGTGCCAGCAGCTCCATGACAGGGGTTCGGGAGACCCAGTACTTC.

This clonotype appeared a few times. This chain uses TRBV20-1 with TRBJ1-2; TRBD1 matches 9 bases. The ends lost 4 bases at V and 6 bases at J; junction bases unmatched: 9. The CDR3 runs 14 residues. Germline CDR1 and CDR2: DFQATT and SNEGSKA (reference sequence). The CDR3, as DNA: TGCAGTGCTAACTCGCGACAGGGGGTCGATGGCTACACCTTC. Translation: CSANSRQGVDGYTF.

This clonotype was picked up many times. CDR3 DNA sequence: TGTGCCAGCAGTTACGGCAGGGGGAAAACGAGGGAGCAGTACTTC. It translates to CASSYGRGKTREQYF. The V gene is TRBV6-9, the J gene TRBJ2-7, with 7 positions matching TRBD1. This CDR3 has 15 residues. Per the germline V gene, CDR1 is MNHGY and CDR2 is SVAAGI. V gave up 3 bases and J gave up 7 bases; unmatched junction bases: 12.